The source of this T cell receptor (beta chain) is a study of Tregs in tolerant kidney transplant recipients. Study information: Recipients received nonmyeloablative bone marrow transplants from related graft donors, with transient mixed chimerism.

General study points: Tolerant patients' donor-specific Tregs expanded beyond overall Tregs, suggesting antigen-driven growth. Biological reproducibility was not directly addressed, but technical replication error appeared minimal.

This clone has just one count. Its specificity is not known. Profiling relied on immunoSEQ multiplex PCR, and the TCRdb table lists in-frame clones only, not all of them. The data hold 95,000 to 120,000 clones, with around 90% observed a single time. The germline V gene encodes CDR1 KGHSH and CDR2 LQKENI. The germline V and J ends were trimmed by 2 bases and 6 bases, with 7 bases remaining between them. The CDR3 has 12 residues. The starting material was CD4+ T cells from blood, obtained before the transplant. The chain recombines TRBV18 with TRBJ1-2; D is perhaps TRBD1 (5 bases). This TCR came from a human donor who received a combined kidney and bone marrow transplant. DNA of the CDR3: TGTGCCAGCTCACCAGACAGAGATGGCTACACCTTC. Translating it yields CASSPDRDGYTF.